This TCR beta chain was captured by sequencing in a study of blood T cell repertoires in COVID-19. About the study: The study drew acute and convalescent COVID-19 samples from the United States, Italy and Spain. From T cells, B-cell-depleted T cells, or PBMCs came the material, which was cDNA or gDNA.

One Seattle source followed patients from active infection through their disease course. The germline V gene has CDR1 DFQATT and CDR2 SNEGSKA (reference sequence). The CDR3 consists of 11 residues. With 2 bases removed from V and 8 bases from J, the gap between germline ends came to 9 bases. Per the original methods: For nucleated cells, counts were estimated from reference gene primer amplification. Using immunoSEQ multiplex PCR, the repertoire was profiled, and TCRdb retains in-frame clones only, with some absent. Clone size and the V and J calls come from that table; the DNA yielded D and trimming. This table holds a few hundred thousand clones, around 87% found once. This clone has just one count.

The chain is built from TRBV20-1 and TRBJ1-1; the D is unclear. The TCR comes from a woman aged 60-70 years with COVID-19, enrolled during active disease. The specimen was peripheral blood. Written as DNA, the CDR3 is TGCAGTGCTAGATCCAGTGAAGAAGCTTTCTTT. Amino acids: CSARSSEEAFF.